Following are 20 T cell receptor beta chains from one sample sequenced in a study of T cell responses to AZD1222 COVID-19 vaccine. Measured with immunoSEQ multiplex PCR; TCRdb has only the in-frame clones, and not every one. Among approximately 140,000 clones, around 93% were seen once, and the ten largest hold approximately 5.3%. Sequenced here: peripheral blood, sampled on day 0 of AZD1222 vaccination. Source of these receptors: an adult in good health.

The rearrangement joins TRBV6-5 to TRBJ2-1, with TRBD1 identical over 9 bases. CDR3 length: 14 residues. The germline CDR1 and CDR2 sequences are MNHEY and SVGAGI. V dropped 7 bases and J dropped 3; count of bases not matched to a gene: 4. Written as DNA, the CDR3 is TGTGCCAGCAAGGAGGACAGGGGCTACAATGAGCAGTTCTTC. Its protein is CASKEDRGYNEQFF.

This sequence joins TRBV7-9 and TRBJ1-1; TRBD1 is a possible D gene (6 bases). Trimming removed 8 bases at V and 11 bases at J, with 21 bases between. This CDR3 is 13 amino acids long. CDR1 is SEHNR, CDR2 FQNEAQ, per germline (reference sequence). The CDR3 DNA reads as TGTGCCAGCTCGGGGACACCGAACTTAGAGGCTTTCTTT. This gives the protein CASSGTPNLEAFF.

The J gene is TRBJ1-1, the V gene TRBV3-1 (or the pseudogene TRBV3-2); 8 bases fit TRBD1. J gave up 4 bases and V 1 base, and 11 bases lay outside the gene matches. The CDR3 has 17 amino acids. In germline, CDR1 is LGHDT, CDR2 YNNKEL (reference sequence). The CDR3 loop is CASSQVFFQGTGTEAFF. The CDR3 region has the DNA TGTGCCAGCAGCCAAGTATTTTTCCAGGGGACAGGCACTGAAGCTTTCTTT.

This clone was recorded only once. The chain recombines TRBV19 with TRBJ1-1; D remains ambiguous. V was trimmed by 0 bases and J by 0 bases, leaving 8 bases between them. The germline V gene has CDR1 LNHDA and CDR2 SQIVND (reference sequence). The CDR3 extends over 15 amino acids. The CDR3, as DNA: TGTGCCAGTAGTATAGATCGGGAGATGAACACTGAAGCTTTCTTT. Amino acid sequence: CASSIDREMNTEAFF.

This clone was observed a few times. The V and J genes are TRBV6-5 and TRBJ2-7; 7 nucleotides agree with TRBD2. CDR1 is MNHEY, CDR2 SVGAGI, per germline. The length of the CDR3 is 14 residues. V shed 7 bases and J 2 bases; nucleotides not matched to a gene: 8. CDR3 in amino acids: CASMGGLPTYEQYF. Written as DNA, the CDR3 is TGTGCCAGCATGGGGGGACTACCCACCTACGAGCAGTACTTC.

J is TRBJ2-7 and V is TRBV28; D is perhaps TRBD2 (5 bases). The length of the CDR3 is 11 residues. From germline, CDR1 is MDHEN and CDR2 SYDVKM. V lost 4 bases and J lost 7, with 8 bases in between. CDR3 sequence reads: CASSSVAEQYF. The CDR3 coding sequence is TGTGCCAGCAGTTCCGTAGCGGAGCAGTACTTC.

This chain connects TRBV27 to TRBJ1-1; D not resolved. The CDR3 runs to 14 residues. The V end lost 3 bases, the J end lost 3 bases, and 11 bases lay between the germline ends. Germline V CDR1 and CDR2: MNHEY, SMNVEV (reference sequence). CDR3: CASSLGGGYTEAFF. The CDR3 DNA reads TGTGCCAGCAGTTTGGGAGGAGGGTACACTGAAGCTTTCTTT.

The genes are TRBV19 and TRBJ1-2; 7 bases map to TRBD1. Germline V gives CDR1 LNHDA, CDR2 SQIVND (reference sequence). The V and J ends lost 6 bases and 0 bases, in that order; junction bases with no gene match: 4. The CDR3 covers 14 residues. Here the CDR3 DNA reads TGTGCCAGTAGGAGGACAGGAGCTAACTATGGCTACACCTTC. It specifies CASRRTGANYGYTF.

This sequence joins TRBV19 and TRBJ1-3; D is undetermined. The germline V gene encodes CDR1 LNHDA and CDR2 SQIVND (reference sequence). The CDR3 spans 16 residues. The V end was cut by 5 bases, the J end by 0 bases, with 14 bases between. The CDR3 loop is CASSLSLSSSGNTIYF. The CDR3 DNA reads TGTGCCAGTAGTCTCTCCCTCAGCAGCTCTGGAAACACCATATATTTT.

The chain uses TRBV6-5 and TRBJ1-1; weak D call: TRBD1 (6 bases). Germline CDR1 reads MNHEY; CDR2 reads SVGAGI. The CDR3 has 15 amino acids. Deletions cut 5 bases from V and 4 bases from J, with 17 bases between. The CDR3 nucleotides read TGTGCCAGCAGTAGGGGGGGGTGGCCCCTCACTGAAGCTTTCTTT. Translated, it gives CASSRGGWPLTEAFF.

V usage is TRBV24-1 and J usage is TRBJ2-2; D gene unclear. Germline CDR1 reads KGHDR; CDR2 reads SFDVKD. This CDR3 is built from 16 residues. V was shortened by 3 bases and J by 1 base, with 11 bases between the two germline ends. Here the CDR3 reads CATSDHRLLNTGELFF. CDR3 in DNA: TGTGCCACCAGTGATCATAGACTCCTGAACACCGGGGAGCTGTTTTTT.

This clone was found once. This chain connects TRBV28 to TRBJ1-2; D uncertain. Trimming removed 4 bases from V and 4 bases from J, with 7 bases in between. The CDR3 totals 12 residues. Germline loops: CDR1 MDHEN, CDR2 SYDVKM. The CDR3, as DNA: TGTGCCAGCAGTTCCTCTCCCTATGGCTACACCTTC. This gives the protein CASSSSPYGYTF.

The J gene is TRBJ2-1, the V gene TRBV24-1, with 8 bases matching TRBD2. Germline V gene lookup returns CDR1 KGHDR and CDR2 SFDVKD. This CDR3 comprises 14 residues. The trim removed 9 bases at V and 2 bases at J, leaving 5 bases unmatched. The CDR3 protein is CATAGRGAYNEQFF. CDR3 nucleotide sequence: TGTGCCACCGCCGGGAGGGGTGCCTACAATGAGCAGTTCTTC.

In this sample, this clone turned up a few times. The CDR3 loop is CASEVRGNTEAFF. CDR3 DNA: TGTGCCAGCGAGGTTAGAGGGAACACTGAAGCTTTCTTT. The chain has TRBV2 and TRBJ1-1; D remains unclear. Germline V lookup: CDR1 SNHLY, CDR2 FYNNEI. The CDR3 spans 13 residues. V was pared by 8 bases and J by 1 base, with 11 bases between.

The chain links TRBV13 to TRBJ1-1; possible D gene TRBD1, 5 bases. The V end was cut by 7 bases, the J end by 4 bases, with 13 bases between. The CDR3 totals 13 residues. Germline V gives CDR1 PRHDT, CDR2 FYEKMQ (reference sequence). The CDR3 spells CASKGVGGTEAFF. CDR3 sequence (DNA): TGTGCCAGCAAGGGAGTCGGGGGCACTGAAGCTTTCTTT.

The CDR3 DNA reads as TGTGCCAGCAGCTCCGGGACTAGCGGCTACGAGCAGTACTTC. Amino acids: CASSSGTSGYEQYF. V and J are TRBV13 and TRBJ2-7, with 11 bases that match TRBD2. Losses at the gene ends were 4 bases for V and 3 bases for J; bases not matched to a gene: 2. The CDR3 loop spans 14 amino acids. The V gene's germline CDR1 is PRHDT and CDR2 FYEKMQ (reference sequence).

V and J are TRBV6-5 and TRBJ2-3; TRBD1 matches 9 bases. This CDR3 spans 16 amino acids. V lost 4 bases and J lost 1; bases outside the gene matches: 6. The germline CDR1 and CDR2 sequences are MNHEY and SVGAGI. The CDR3 loop reads CASSFHRDRGTDTQYF. CDR3 nucleotides: TGTGCCAGCAGTTTTCACCGGGACAGGGGCACAGATACGCAGTATTTT.

The V gene is TRBV7-9, the J gene TRBJ2-3, with D hard to call. V was clipped by 2 bases and J by 6 bases, with 3 bases between them. The CDR3 has 11 amino acids. From germline, CDR1 is SEHNR and CDR2 FQNEAQ (reference sequence). The CDR3, as DNA: TGTGCCAGCAGCTTATCCGATACGCAGTATTTT. Amino acid sequence: CASSLSDTQYF.

The chain couples TRBV6-5 to TRBJ2-3; tentatively, D is TRBD1 (5 bases). CDR1 MNHEY and CDR2 SVGAGI come from the germline V gene. Trimming shortened V by 6 bases and J by 3 bases, and 16 bases separated the two germline ends. This CDR3 comprises 15 residues. The DNA of the CDR3 is TGTGCCAGCAGCCCGGGCAGGGTAGGGACAGATACGCAGTATTTT. Translated: CASSPGRVGTDTQYF.

The genes are TRBV5-1 and TRBJ2-7; TRBD1 matches at 9 bases. The CDR3 spans 14 residues. The V gene end was trimmed by 4 bases and the J gene end by 3 bases; junction bases not matched to a gene: 5. The germline V gene has CDR1 SGHRS and CDR2 YFSETQ. Here the CDR3 DNA reads TGCGCCAGCAGCCCGGGACAGGGAGGCTACGAGCAGTACTTC. Its protein is CASSPGQGGYEQYF.